This T cell receptor beta chain was captured in a study of blood T cell repertoires in COVID-19. At the level of the study: Material from acute and convalescent COVID-19 was sourced from the United States, Italy and Spain. Sources were T cells, B-cell-depleted T cells, or PBMCs; the material itself was cDNA or gDNA.

TCRdb's copy holds only in-frame clones and misses some; the assay was immunoSEQ multiplex PCR. The table shows about 120,000 clones, with approximately 74% occurring only once. The junction had 9 bases not matched to a gene; V was cut back by 6 bases and J by 10 bases. CDR1 is SGHRS and CDR2 is YFSETQ in the germline V gene. This CDR3 comprises 13 residues. The sample consisted of peripheral blood. This TCR derives from a man aged 60-69 years with acute or convalescent COVID-19. The chain recombines TRBV5-1 with TRBJ2-5; TRBD1 matches 10 bases. In DNA, the CDR3 is TGCGCCAGCAAACCGGGACAGGGGAAGGACCAGTACTTC. Its protein product is CASKPGQGKDQYF.